This passage covers 26 T cell receptor beta chains from one sample sequenced in a study of cytomegalovirus exposure and HLA in healthy donors. The PCR contained 60 Vbeta and 13 Jbeta primers. The assay was immunoSEQ multiplex PCR, and TCRdb's table has in-frame clones only and misses some. The listing contains more than 90,000 clones. Sequences were obtained from PBMCs. These TCRs come from a man in his forties in good health and CMV-seropositive.

The chain recombines TRBV7-9 with TRBJ1-1; 8 positions match TRBD1. The CDR3 spans 16 residues. Per the germline V gene, CDR1 is SEHNR and CDR2 is FQNEAQ (reference sequence). The trim removed 6 bases at V and 4 bases at J, leaving 13 bases unmatched. As DNA, the CDR3 is TGTGCCAGCAGACAATTAGTTTCCAGGGGGCCCACTGAAGCTTTCTTT. Residues: CASRQLVSRGPTEAFF.

The chain links TRBV19 to TRBJ2-7; weak D call: TRBD1 (6 bases). The CDR3 spans 17 residues. V was shortened by 4 bases and J by 0 bases, with 19 bases between the two germline ends. The V gene's germline CDR1 is LNHDA and CDR2 SQIVND (reference sequence). The CDR3 region has the DNA TGTGCCAGTAGTAGAGGGGGATCGGCAGGTCTCTCCTACGAGCAGTACTTC. Translating gives CASSRGGSAGLSYEQYF.

The rearrangement uses TRBV12-5 and TRBJ2-7; D is possibly TRBD1 (6 bases). V lost 0 bases and J lost 1, with 16 bases in between. The CDR3 extends over 17 amino acids. Germline-derived CDR1 and CDR2 are LGHNT and FRNRAP. CDR3 sequence (DNA): TGTGCTAGTGGTTTGGTGCTGACAGGTTGGGGGTCCTACGAGCAGTACTTC. Protein sequence: CASGLVLTGWGSYEQYF. Filled out from reference TRBV12-5 and TRBJ2-7, the complete variable domain reads DARVTQTPRHKVTEMGQEVTMRCQPILGHNTVFWYRQTMMQGLELLAYFRNRAPLDDSGMPKDRFSAEMPDATLATLKIQPSEPRDSAVYFCASGLVLTGWGSYEQYFGPGTRLTVT.

The rearrangement uses TRBV9 and TRBJ2-1; D perhaps matches TRBD1 (5 bases). CDR3 size: 16 residues. Trimming removed 0 bases from V and 0 bases from J, with 10 bases in between. The V gene's germline CDR1 is SGDLS and CDR2 YYNGEE. CDR3 nucleotides: TGTGCCAGCAGCGTAGGACAGACGAGCTCCTACAATGAGCAGTTCTTC. Its translation: CASSVGQTSSYNEQFF.

This chain uses TRBV9 with TRBJ2-3; 11 bases fit TRBD2. V shed 4 bases, J shed 5 bases, and the junction held 12 bases outside the gene matches. CDR3 length: 17 amino acids. Germline lookup yields CDR1 SGDLS and CDR2 YYNGEE. The CDR3 nucleotides read TGTGCCAGCAGCTTTTCAATAGCGGGAGGGCCTGGAGATACGCAGTATTTT. This codes for CASSFSIAGGPGDTQYF.

This chain links TRBV28 with TRBJ2-7; D is unresolved. The CDR3 sequence is 13 residues long. Germline CDR1 MDHEN, CDR2 SYDVKM. Trimming took off 8 bases at V and 4 bases at J, with 15 bases between the two ends. CDR3 nucleotides: TGTGCCAGCTCCTTCGGGTCCAATTACGAGCAGTACTTC. Amino acid sequence: CASSFGSNYEQYF. Together with reference TRBV28 and TRBJ2-7, the CDR3 gives the full variable domain: DVKVTQSSRYLVKRTGEKVFLECVQDMDHENMFWYRQDPGLGLRLIYFSYDVKMKEKGDIPEGYSVSREKKERFSLILESASTNQTSMYLCASSFGSNYEQYFGPGTRLTVT.

The J gene is TRBJ1-1, the V gene TRBV15; 10 nucleotides agree with TRBD1. With 5 bases clipped from V and 6 bases from J, the junction kept 9 bases outside the gene matches. CDR3 length: 15 residues. Per germline, CDR1 LNHNV and CDR2 YYDKDF (reference sequence). For the CDR3, the DNA is TGTGCCACCAGCGTCCCTCGGGGACAGGGGTCTGAAGCTTTCTTT. This codes for CATSVPRGQGSEAFF.

This chain links TRBV15 with TRBJ2-3; no clear D. V shed 1 base and J shed 4 bases, with 3 bases lying between them. Per the germline V gene, CDR1 is LNHNV and CDR2 is YYDKDF (reference sequence). The CDR3 has 12 residues. CDR3 nucleotides: TGTGCCACCAGCAGAGCAGCAGATACGCAGTATTTT. It is translated as CATSRAADTQYF.

V is TRBV7-2 and J is TRBJ1-1, with unresolved D. The germline CDR1 and CDR2 sequences are SGHTA and FQGNSA. Trimming pared 4 bases from V and 6 bases from J, leaving 12 bases between. The CDR3 length is 13 residues. The CDR3 region has the DNA TGTGCCAGCAGCTCCCAAACGGTCGCTGAAGCTTTCTTT. Its translation: CASSSQTVAEAFF.

The chain couples TRBV23-1 to TRBJ2-7, with 10 bases aligning to TRBD2. TRBV23-1 is identified as an open reading frame with a role that is uncertain. This CDR3 region has 20 residues. The ends lost 10 bases at V and 3 bases at J; junction bases unmatched: 27. CDR3 coding DNA: TGCGCCATTCATAAGGGGCTTCCGAGACTAGCGGGCCTAGACTACTACGAGCAGTACTTC. This translates into CAIHKGLPRLAGLDYYEQYF.

The chain employs TRBV11-3 and TRBJ2-2; D not resolved. The CDR3 is made up of 12 amino acids. With 5 bases removed from V and 6 bases from J, the gap between germline ends came to 7 bases. Germline V gives CDR1 SGHNT, CDR2 YENEEA. In nucleotides, the CDR3 is TGTGCCAGCAGCCCTAGTCCCGGGGAGCTGTTTTTT. Its protein product is CASSPSPGELFF.

In nucleotides, the CDR3 is TGTGCCAGCAGCACGACAGCGGAAGCTTTCTTT. As protein: CASSTTAEAFF. This chain links TRBV6-6 with TRBJ1-1, with D perhaps TRBD1 (5 bases). Germline V CDR1 and CDR2: MNHNY, SVGAGI (reference sequence). V dropped 6 bases and J dropped 8 bases, with 10 bases sitting between them. The CDR3 consists of 11 residues.

The gene calls are TRBV27 and TRBJ2-7, with D perhaps TRBD1 (7 bases). Between the trimmed V and J ends, which lost 5 bases and 0 bases, there was a span of 14 bases. Germline assignment: CDR1 MNHEY and CDR2 SMNVEV (reference sequence). The CDR3 covers 15 residues. The CDR3 region is CASSRGRGISYEQYF. For the CDR3, the DNA is TGTGCCAGCAGTAGGGGGCGGGGTATCTCCTACGAGCAGTACTTC.

The chain combines TRBV10-1 with TRBJ2-2; 13 bases agree with TRBD2. The length of the CDR3 is 16 residues. Per the germline V gene, CDR1 is WNHNN and CDR2 is SYGVQD (reference sequence). Trimming at V came to 4 bases and at J to 5 bases, leaving 4 bases not matched to a gene. In DNA, the CDR3 is TGCGCCAGCAGTGGAACTAGCGGGAGGGGAACCGGGGAGCTGTTTTTT. This sequence encodes CASSGTSGRGTGELFF.

This chain links TRBV29-1 with TRBJ2-7; 9 nucleotides match TRBD2. The ends lost 4 bases at V and 2 bases at J; junction bases unmatched: 3. There are 13 residues in the CDR3. Looked up from germline, CDR1 is SQVTM and CDR2 is ANQGSEA. CDR3 sequence reads: CSVGGGRAYEQYF. The CDR3 DNA is TGCAGCGTTGGCGGCGGGAGGGCCTACGAGCAGTACTTC.

The chain links TRBV29-1 to TRBJ2-2; tentative D call: TRBD2 (6 bases). V lost 4 bases to trimming and J lost 4 bases, with 19 bases between them. Germline V CDR1 and CDR2: SQVTM, ANQGSEA. This CDR3 has 16 residues. The CDR3 coding sequence is TGCAGCGTTGGGGAGGCGGCAGGTTCCGCCACCGGGGAGCTGTTTTTT. It codes for CSVGEAAGSATGELFF.

The V gene is TRBV28, the J gene TRBJ1-3; no firm D call. The V and J ends lost 2 bases and 2 bases respectively, with 13 bases between them. CDR1 is MDHEN and CDR2 is SYDVKM in the germline V gene. The CDR3 sequence is 16 residues long. The CDR3: CASSLGLAWAGNTIYF. The CDR3 DNA sequence: TGTGCCAGCAGTTTAGGACTTGCGTGGGCTGGAAACACCATATATTTT.

V is TRBV29-1 and J is TRBJ2-7, with a weak D call TRBD1 (6 bases). The CDR3 spans 15 residues. Germline loops: CDR1 SQVTM, CDR2 ANQGSEA. V was cut by 1 base and J by 0 bases, with 13 bases left in between. The CDR3 bases are TGCAGCGTTGAAGGTACAGGGTTCGGCTCCTACGAGCAGTACTTC. Its translation: CSVEGTGFGSYEQYF.

The chain links TRBV14 to TRBJ2-1; the match to TRBD2 covers 7 bases. Germline CDR1 and CDR2: SGHDN and FVKESK. V was clipped by 6 bases and J by 10 bases; unmatched bases: 9. The CDR3 contains 13 residues. The CDR3 DNA reads TGTGCCAGCAGGGCTAGCGGCAATCGAGAGCAGTTCTTC. Protein sequence: CASRASGNREQFF.

The chain uses TRBV5-4 and TRBJ2-3, with TRBD2 matching 10 bases. The CDR3 has 15 residues. The germline CDR1 and CDR2 sequences are SGHNT and YYREEE (reference sequence). With V trimmed by 4 bases and J by 6 bases, 8 bases remained unmatched. The CDR3 protein is CASSASGSKLDTQYF. The CDR3 bases are TGTGCCAGCAGCGCTAGCGGGAGTAAGCTTGATACGCAGTATTTT. Supplemented by reference TRBV5-4 and TRBJ2-3, the full variable domain reads ETGVTQSPTHLIKTRGQQVTLRCSSQSGHNTVSWYQQALGQGPQFIFQYYREEENGRGNFPPRFSGLQFPNYSSELNVNALELDDSALYLCASSASGSKLDTQYFGPGTRLTVL.

The rearrangement joins TRBV28 to TRBJ2-7; a weak D match, TRBD1 (6 bases). Trimming removed 3 bases from V and 3 bases from J, with 12 bases in between. From germline, CDR1 is MDHEN and CDR2 SYDVKM. CDR3 length: 14 residues. CDR3 sequence (DNA): TGTGCCAGCAGTTTCGGGACACCGAGCTACGAGCAGTACTTC. Its protein is CASSFGTPSYEQYF.

The chain employs TRBV5-1 and TRBJ2-2; no clear D gene. Germline V gene lookup returns CDR1 SGHRS and CDR2 YFSETQ. Trimming left V 1 base short and J 7 bases short, with 14 bases between. CDR3 length: 15 amino acids. The CDR3 is CASSLRSGAGGELFF. The CDR3 region has the DNA TGCGCCAGCAGCTTGCGCAGTGGTGCTGGCGGGGAGCTGTTTTTT.

The chain combines TRBV6-5 with TRBJ1-1; tentative D call: TRBD1 (5 bases). The V and J ends lost 6 bases and 8 bases respectively, with 13 bases between them. The germline V gene encodes CDR1 MNHEY and CDR2 SVGAGI. The CDR3 totals 12 residues. The CDR3 DNA follows: TGTGCCAGCAGGCCTAGGGGTACAGAAGCTTTCTTT. Its translation is CASRPRGTEAFF.

The chain combines TRBV15 with TRBJ2-3, with D perhaps matching TRBD1 (8 bases). Germline V lookup: CDR1 LNHNV, CDR2 YYDKDF (reference sequence). The CDR3 loop spans 17 amino acids. V lost 0 bases and J lost 3, with 16 bases in between. CDR3 amino acids: CATSRDWGGQETDTQYF. CDR3 coding DNA: TGTGCCACCAGCAGAGATTGGGGGGGACAGGAGACAGATACGCAGTATTTT.

The DNA of the CDR3 is TGCGCCAGCAGCTCCTTAGCGGGAGCGTGGACCGGGGAGCTGTTTTTT. The encoded protein is CASSSLAGAWTGELFF. This chain joins TRBV5-1 and TRBJ2-2, with 9 bases aligning to TRBD2. Unmatched junction bases numbered 8, after V lost 3 bases and J lost 5 bases. Germline V gene data show CDR1 as SGHRS and CDR2 as YFSETQ. The CDR3 runs to 16 residues.

The chain carries TRBV7-2 and TRBJ2-6, with D tentatively TRBD2 (7 bases). The CDR3 spans 15 residues. Trimming shortened V by 7 bases and J by 4 bases, and 14 bases separated the two germline ends. Germline V lookup: CDR1 SGHTA, CDR2 FQGNSA. CDR3 sequence (DNA): TGTGCCAGCAAAGGCGGGGGCCCAGGGGCCAACGTCCTGACTTTC. As protein: CASKGGGPGANVLTF.